This TCR beta chain originates from a study of blood T cell repertoires in COVID-19. Study overall: The United States, Italy and Spain were the sources of the acute and convalescent COVID-19 samples. The analysed material was cDNA or gDNA that came from T cells, B-cell-depleted T cells, or PBMCs.

TCRdb's copy holds only in-frame clones and misses some; the assay was immunoSEQ multiplex PCR. Among about 260,000 clones listed, around nine tenths were seen once. Germline CDR1 and CDR2: SSHAT and FNYEAQ (reference sequence). This CDR3 has 15 amino acids. A word on this clone: The junction departs from the called germline gene at one end, perhaps through a read error.

The receptor's source is a man aged 35 to 55 with active or convalescent COVID-19. This chain joins TRBV7-7 and TRBJ1-2; 8 bases match TRBD1. The sequencing sample was made of peripheral blood. Here the CDR3 reads CASSLGRGLYYGYTF. In nucleotides, the CDR3 is TGTGCTAGCAGCTTAGGCAGGGGGCTGTACTATGGCTACACCTTC.